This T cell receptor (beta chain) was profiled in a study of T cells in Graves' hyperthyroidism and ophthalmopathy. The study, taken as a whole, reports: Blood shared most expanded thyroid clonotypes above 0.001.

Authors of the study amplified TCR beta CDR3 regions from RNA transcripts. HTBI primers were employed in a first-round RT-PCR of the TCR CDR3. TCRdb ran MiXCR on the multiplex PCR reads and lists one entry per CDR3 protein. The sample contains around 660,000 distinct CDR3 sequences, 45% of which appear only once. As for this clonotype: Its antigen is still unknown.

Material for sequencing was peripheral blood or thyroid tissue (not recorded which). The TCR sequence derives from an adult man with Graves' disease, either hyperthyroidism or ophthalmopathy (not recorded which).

The DNA of the CDR3 is TGTGCCAGCAGCAAGGACAGGAGCGAGCAGTACTTC. Translation: CASSKDRSEQYF. The chain recombines TRBV10-3 with TRBJ2-7; 7 nucleotides line up with TRBD1. V lost 10 bases, J lost 6 bases, and 9 bases stayed unmatched. Germline V gene lookup returns CDR1 ENHRY and CDR2 SYGVKD. This CDR3 comprises 12 residues.